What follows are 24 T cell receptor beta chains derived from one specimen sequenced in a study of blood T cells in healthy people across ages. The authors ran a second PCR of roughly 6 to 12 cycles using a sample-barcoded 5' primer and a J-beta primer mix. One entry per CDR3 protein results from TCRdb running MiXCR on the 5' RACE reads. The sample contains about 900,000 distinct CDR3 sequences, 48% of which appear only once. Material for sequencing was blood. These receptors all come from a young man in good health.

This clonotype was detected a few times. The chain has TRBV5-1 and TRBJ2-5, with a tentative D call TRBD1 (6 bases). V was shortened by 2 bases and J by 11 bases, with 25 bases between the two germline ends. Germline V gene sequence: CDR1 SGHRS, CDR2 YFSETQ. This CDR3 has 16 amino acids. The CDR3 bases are TGCGCCAGCAGCTTCGTTACAGGGACCAGGGCCAATGAGCAGTACTTC. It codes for CASSFVTGTRANEQYF.

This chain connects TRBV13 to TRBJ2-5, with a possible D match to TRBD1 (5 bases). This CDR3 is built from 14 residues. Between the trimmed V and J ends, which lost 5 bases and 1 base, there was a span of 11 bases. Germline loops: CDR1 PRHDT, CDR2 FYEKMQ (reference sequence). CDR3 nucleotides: TGTGCCAGCAGCCGGTCGGACACCCAAGAGACCCAGTACTTC. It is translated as CASSRSDTQETQYF.

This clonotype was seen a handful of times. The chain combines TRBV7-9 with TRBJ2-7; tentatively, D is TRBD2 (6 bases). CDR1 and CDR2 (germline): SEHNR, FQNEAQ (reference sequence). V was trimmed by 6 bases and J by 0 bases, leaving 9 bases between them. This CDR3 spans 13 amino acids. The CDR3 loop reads CASSWDFSYEQYF. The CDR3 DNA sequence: TGTGCCAGCAGTTGGGACTTCTCCTACGAGCAGTACTTC. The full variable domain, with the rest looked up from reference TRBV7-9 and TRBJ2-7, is DTGVSQNPRHKITKRGQNVTFRCDPISEHNRLYWYRQTLGQGPEFLTYFQNEAQLEKSRLLSDRFSAERPKGSFSTLEIQRTEQGDSAMYLCASSWDFSYEQYFGPGTRLTVT.

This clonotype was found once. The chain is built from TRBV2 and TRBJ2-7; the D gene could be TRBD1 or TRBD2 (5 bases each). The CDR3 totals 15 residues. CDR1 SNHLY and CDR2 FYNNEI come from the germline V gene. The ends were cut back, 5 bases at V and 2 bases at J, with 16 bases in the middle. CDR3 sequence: CASSLGGGKTYEQYF. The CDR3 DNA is TGTGCCAGCAGTCTAGGTGGGGGAAAAACCTACGAGCAGTACTTC. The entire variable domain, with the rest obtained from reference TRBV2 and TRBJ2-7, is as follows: EPEVTQTPSHQVTQMGQEVILRCVPISNHLYFYWYRQILGQKVEFLVSFYNNEISEKSEIFDDQFSVERPDGSNFTLKIRSTKLEDSAMYFCASSLGGGKTYEQYFGPGTRLTVT.

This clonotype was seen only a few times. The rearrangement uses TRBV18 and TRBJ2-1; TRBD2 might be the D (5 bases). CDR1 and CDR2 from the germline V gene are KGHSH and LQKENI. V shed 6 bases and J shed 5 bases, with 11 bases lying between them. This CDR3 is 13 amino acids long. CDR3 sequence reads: CASSGGSDNEQFF. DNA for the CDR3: TGTGCCAGCTCTGGAGGCTCGGACAATGAGCAGTTCTTC.

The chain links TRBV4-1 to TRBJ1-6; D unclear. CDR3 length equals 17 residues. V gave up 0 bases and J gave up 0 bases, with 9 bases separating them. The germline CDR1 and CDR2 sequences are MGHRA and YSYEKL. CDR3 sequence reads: CASSQEQSSSYNSPLHF. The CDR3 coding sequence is TGCGCCAGCAGCCAAGAGCAGTCGAGCTCCTATAATTCACCCCTCCACTTT.

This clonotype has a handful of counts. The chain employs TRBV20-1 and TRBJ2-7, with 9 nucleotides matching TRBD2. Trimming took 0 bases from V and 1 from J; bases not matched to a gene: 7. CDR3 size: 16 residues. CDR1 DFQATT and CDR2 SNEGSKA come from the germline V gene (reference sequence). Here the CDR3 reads CSARDEERGASYEQYF. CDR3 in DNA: TGCAGTGCTAGAGATGAGGAGCGGGGGGCATCCTACGAGCAGTACTTC.

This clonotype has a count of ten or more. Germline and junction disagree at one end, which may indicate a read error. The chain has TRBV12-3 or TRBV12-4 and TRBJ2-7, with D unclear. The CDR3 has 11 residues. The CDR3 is CASSLVDEQYF. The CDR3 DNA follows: TGCGCCAGCAGCTTGGTCGACGAGCAGTACTTC.

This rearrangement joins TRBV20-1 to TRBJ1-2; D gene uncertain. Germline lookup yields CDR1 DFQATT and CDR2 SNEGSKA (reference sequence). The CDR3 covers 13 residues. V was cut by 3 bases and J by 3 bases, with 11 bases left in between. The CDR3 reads CSARDWEDYGYTF. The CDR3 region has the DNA TGCAGTGCTAGGGATTGGGAGGACTATGGCTACACCTTC.

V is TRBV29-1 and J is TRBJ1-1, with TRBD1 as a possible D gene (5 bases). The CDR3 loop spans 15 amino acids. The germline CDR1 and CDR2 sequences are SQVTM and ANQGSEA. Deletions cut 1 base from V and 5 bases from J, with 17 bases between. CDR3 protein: CSVEVSGRGGTEAFF. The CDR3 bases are TGCAGCGTTGAAGTATCAGGGCGGGGAGGAACTGAAGCTTTCTTT.

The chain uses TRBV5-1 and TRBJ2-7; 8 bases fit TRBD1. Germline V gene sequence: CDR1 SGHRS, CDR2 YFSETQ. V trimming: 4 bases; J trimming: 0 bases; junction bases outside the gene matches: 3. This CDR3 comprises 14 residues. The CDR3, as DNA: TGCGCCAGCAGCGGGGACAGGACCTCCTACGAGCAGTACTTC. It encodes CASSGDRTSYEQYF.

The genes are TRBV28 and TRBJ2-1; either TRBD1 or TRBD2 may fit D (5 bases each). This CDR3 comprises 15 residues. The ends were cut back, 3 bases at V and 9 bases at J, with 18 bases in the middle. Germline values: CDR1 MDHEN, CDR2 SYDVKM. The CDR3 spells CASSFLAPGLGEQFF. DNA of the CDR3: TGTGCCAGCAGTTTTCTGGCACCGGGGCTTGGTGAGCAGTTCTTC. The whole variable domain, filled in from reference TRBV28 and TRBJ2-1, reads DVKVTQSSRYLVKRTGEKVFLECVQDMDHENMFWYRQDPGLGLRLIYFSYDVKMKEKGDIPEGYSVSREKKERFSLILESASTNQTSMYLCASSFLAPGLGEQFFGPGTRLTVL.

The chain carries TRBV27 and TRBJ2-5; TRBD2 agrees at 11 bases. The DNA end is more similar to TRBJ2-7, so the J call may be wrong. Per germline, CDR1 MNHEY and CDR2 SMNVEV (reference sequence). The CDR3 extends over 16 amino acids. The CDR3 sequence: CASSLLVAGGHHEQYF. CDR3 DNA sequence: TGTGCCAGCAGTTTATTAGTAGCGGGGGGGCACCACGAGCAGTACTTC.

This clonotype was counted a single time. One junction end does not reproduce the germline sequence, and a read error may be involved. CDR3 DNA sequence: TGCGCCGGCAGCTTGGGACAAAACTATGGCTACACCTTC. Translating gives CAGSLGQNYGYTF. V gene TRBV5-1 combines with J gene TRBJ1-2, with a tentative D call TRBD1 (6 bases). Germline V gene lookup returns CDR1 SGHRS and CDR2 YFSETQ. CDR3 length equals 13 residues.

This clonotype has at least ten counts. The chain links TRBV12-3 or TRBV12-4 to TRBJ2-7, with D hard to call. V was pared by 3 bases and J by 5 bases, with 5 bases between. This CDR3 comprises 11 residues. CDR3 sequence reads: CASSLTDEQYF. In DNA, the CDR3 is TGTGCCAGCAGTTTGACGGACGAGCAGTACTTC.

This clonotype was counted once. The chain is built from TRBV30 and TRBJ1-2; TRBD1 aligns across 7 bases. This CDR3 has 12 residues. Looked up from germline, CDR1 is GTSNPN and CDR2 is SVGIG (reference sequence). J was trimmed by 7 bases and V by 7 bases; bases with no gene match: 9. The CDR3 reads CAYQMTGTGYTF. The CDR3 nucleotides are TGTGCCTACCAAATGACAGGGACTGGCTACACCTTC.

The CDR3, as DNA: TGTGCCAGCACGAGACAGATAAACACTGAAGCTTTCTTT. Protein sequence: CASTRQINTEAFF. The chain is built from TRBV6-5 and TRBJ1-1; the D gene is possibly TRBD1 (5 bases). Germline-derived CDR1 and CDR2 are MNHEY and SVGAGI. Trimming pared 7 bases from V and 2 bases from J, leaving 11 bases between. The CDR3 has 13 amino acids.

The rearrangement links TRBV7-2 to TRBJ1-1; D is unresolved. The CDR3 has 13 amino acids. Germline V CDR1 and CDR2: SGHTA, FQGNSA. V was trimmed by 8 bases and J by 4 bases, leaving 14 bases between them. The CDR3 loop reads CASCALLITEAFF. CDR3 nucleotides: TGTGCCAGCTGTGCACTGCTGATCACTGAAGCTTTCTTT. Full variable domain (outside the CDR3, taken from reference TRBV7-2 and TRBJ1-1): GAGVSQSPSNKVTEKGKDVELRCDPISGHTALYWYRQSLGQGLEFLIYFQGNSAPDKSGLPSDRFSAERTGGSVSTLTIQRTQQEDSAVYLCASCALLITEAFFGQGTRLTVV.

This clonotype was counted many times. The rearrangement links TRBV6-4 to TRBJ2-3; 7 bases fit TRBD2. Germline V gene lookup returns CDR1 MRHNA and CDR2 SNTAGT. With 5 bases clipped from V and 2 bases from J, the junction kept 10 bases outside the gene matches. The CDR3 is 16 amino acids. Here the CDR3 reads CASSPSTGGPTDTQYF. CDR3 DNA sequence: TGTGCCAGCAGTCCTTCTACGGGGGGACCCACAGATACGCAGTATTTT.

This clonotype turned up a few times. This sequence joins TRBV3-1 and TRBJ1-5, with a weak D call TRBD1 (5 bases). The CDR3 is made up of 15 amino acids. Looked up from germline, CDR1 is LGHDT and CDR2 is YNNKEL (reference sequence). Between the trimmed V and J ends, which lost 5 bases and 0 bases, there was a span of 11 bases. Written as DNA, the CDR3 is TGTGCCAGCAGCTTGGGACCCAATAGCAATCAGCCCCAGCATTTT. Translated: CASSLGPNSNQPQHF.

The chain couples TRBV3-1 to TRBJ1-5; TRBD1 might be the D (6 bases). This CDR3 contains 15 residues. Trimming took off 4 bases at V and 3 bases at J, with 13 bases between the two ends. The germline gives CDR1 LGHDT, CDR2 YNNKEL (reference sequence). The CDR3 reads CASSPGRGINQPQHF. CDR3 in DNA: TGTGCCAGCAGCCCTGGGAGGGGGATCAATCAGCCCCAGCATTTT.

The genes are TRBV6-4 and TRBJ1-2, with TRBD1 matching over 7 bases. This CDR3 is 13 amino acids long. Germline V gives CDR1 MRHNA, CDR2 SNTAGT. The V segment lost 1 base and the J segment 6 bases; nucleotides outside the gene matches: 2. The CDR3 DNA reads TGTGCCAGCAGTGACTTCAGGGGGAATGGCTACACCTTC. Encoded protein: CASSDFRGNGYTF.

This chain's CDR3 is CASSIIAGAPYEQFF. CDR3 in DNA: TGCGCCAGCAGCATCATTGCCGGGGCCCCCTACGAGCAGTTCTTC. V usage is TRBV4-1 and J usage is TRBJ2-1, with D perhaps TRBD1 or TRBD2 (5 bases each). The germline gives CDR1 MGHRA, CDR2 YSYEKL. The CDR3 spans 15 residues. V lost 5 bases, J lost 10 bases, and 21 bases lay in between.

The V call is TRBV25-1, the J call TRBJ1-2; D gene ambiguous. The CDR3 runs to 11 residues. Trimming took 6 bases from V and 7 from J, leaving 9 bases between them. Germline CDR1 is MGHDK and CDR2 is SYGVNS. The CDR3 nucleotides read TGTGCCAGCAGGTCGGGTCCTGGCTACACCTTC. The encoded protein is CASRSGPGYTF.